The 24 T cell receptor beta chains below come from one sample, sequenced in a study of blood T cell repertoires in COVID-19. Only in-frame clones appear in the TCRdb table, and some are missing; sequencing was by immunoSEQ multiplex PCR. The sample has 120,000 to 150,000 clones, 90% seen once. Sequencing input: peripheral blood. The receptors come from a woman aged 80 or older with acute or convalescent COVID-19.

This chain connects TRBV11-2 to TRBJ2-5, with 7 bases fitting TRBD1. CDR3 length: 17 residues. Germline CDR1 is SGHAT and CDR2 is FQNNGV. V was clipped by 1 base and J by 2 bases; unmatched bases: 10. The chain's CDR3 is CASSLARGRMAQETQYF. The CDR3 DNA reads TGTGCCAGCAGCTTAGCTAGGGGGCGTATGGCACAAGAGACCCAGTACTTC. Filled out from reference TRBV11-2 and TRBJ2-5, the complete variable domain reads EAGVAQSPRYKIIEKRQSVAFWCNPISGHATLYWYQQILGQGPKLLIQFQNNGVVDDSQLPKDRFSAERLKGVDSTLKIQPAKLEDSAVYLCASSLARGRMAQETQYFGPGTRLLVL.

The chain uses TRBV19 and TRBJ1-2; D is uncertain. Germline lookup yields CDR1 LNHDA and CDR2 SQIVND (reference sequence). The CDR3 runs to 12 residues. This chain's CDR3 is CVSSTLNYGYTF. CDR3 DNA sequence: TGTGTCTCTTCGACACTCAACTATGGCTACACCTTC.

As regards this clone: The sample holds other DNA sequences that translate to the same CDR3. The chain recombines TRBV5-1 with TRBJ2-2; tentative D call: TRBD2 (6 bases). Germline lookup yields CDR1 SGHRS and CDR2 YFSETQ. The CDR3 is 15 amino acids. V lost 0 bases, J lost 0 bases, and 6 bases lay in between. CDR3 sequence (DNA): TGCGCCAGCAGCTTGGGCGGGGCGAACACCGGGGAGCTGTTTTTT. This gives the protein CASSLGGANTGELFF.

The CDR3 coding sequence is TGCGCCAGCAGCTTGGGCGTGGGGGGAAATGAAAAACTGTTTTTT. Encoded protein: CASSLGVGGNEKLFF. The rearrangement links TRBV5-1 to TRBJ1-4; weak D call: TRBD1 (5 bases). Trimming removed 0 bases from V and 5 bases from J, with 11 bases in between. The V gene's germline CDR1 is SGHRS and CDR2 YFSETQ. CDR3 length: 15 residues.

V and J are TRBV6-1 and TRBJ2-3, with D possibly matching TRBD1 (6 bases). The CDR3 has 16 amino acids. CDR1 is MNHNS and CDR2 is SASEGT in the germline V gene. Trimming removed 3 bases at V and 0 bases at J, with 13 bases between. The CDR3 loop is CASSEATGISTDTQYF. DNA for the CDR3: TGTGCCAGCAGTGAGGCCACAGGGATAAGCACAGATACGCAGTATTTT.

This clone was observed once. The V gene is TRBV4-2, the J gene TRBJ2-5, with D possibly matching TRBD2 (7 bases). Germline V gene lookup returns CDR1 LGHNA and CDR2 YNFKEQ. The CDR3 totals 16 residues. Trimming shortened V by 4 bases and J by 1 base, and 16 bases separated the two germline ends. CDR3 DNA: TGTGCCAGCAGCCCATCTCGCGGGGGCCTCCAAGAGACCCAGTACTTC. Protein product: CASSPSRGGLQETQYF.

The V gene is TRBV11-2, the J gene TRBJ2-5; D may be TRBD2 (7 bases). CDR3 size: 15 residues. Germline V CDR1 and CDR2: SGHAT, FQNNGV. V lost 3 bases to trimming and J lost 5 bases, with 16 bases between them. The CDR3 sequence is CASSFQWGGEETQYF. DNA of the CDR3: TGTGCCAGCAGCTTTCAGTGGGGGGGCGAGGAGACCCAGTACTTC.

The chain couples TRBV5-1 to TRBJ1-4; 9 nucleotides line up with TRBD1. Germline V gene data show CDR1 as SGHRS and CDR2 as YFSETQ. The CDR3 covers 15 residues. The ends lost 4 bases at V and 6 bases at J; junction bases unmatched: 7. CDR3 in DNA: TGCGCCAGCAGCACGAGACAGGGGGGAGATGAAAAACTGTTTTTT. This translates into CASSTRQGGDEKLFF.

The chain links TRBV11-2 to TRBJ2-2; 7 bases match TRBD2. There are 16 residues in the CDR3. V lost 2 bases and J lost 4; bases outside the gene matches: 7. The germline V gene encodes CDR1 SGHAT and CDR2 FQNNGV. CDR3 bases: TGTGCCAGCAGCTTAAAACCTAGCGGATTCACCGGGGAGCTGTTTTTT. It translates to CASSLKPSGFTGELFF.

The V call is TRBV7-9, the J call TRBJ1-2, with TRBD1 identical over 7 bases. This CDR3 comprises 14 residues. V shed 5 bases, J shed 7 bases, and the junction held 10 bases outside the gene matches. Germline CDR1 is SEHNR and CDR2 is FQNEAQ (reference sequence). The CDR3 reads CASSRDSQHRGYTF. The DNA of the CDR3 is TGTGCCAGCAGCAGGGACAGTCAACACCGTGGCTACACCTTC.

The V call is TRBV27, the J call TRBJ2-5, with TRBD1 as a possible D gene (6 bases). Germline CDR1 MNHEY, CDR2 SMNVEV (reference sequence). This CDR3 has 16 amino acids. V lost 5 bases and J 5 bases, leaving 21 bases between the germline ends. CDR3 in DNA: TGTGCCAGCAGTCTCGCCCCCGGGACACGGGGTGAGACCCAGTACTTC. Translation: CASSLAPGTRGETQYF.

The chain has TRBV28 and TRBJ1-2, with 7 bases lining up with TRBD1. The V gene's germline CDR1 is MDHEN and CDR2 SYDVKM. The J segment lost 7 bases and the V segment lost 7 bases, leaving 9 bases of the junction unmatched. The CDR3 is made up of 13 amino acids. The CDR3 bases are TGTGCCAGCAACATACAGGGGTCGACTGGCTACACCTTC. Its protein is CASNIQGSTGYTF.

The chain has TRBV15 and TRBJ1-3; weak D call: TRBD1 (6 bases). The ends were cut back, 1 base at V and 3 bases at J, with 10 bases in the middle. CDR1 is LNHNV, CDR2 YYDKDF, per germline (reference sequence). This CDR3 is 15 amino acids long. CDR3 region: CATSRARQVGNTIYF. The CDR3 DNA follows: TGTGCCACCAGCAGAGCTCGACAGGTTGGAAACACCATATATTTT.

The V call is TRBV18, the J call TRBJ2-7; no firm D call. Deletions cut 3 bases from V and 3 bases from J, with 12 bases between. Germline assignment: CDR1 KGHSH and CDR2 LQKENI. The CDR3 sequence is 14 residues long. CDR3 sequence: CASSPGQVNYEQYF. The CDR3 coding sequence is TGTGCCAGCTCACCGGGCCAGGTAAACTACGAGCAGTACTTC.

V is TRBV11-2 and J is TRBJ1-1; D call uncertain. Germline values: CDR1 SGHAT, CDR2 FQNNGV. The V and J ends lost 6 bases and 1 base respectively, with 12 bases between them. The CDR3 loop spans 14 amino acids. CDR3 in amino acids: CASSPPQRNTEAFF. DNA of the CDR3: TGTGCCAGCAGTCCACCACAACGGAACACTGAAGCTTTCTTT.

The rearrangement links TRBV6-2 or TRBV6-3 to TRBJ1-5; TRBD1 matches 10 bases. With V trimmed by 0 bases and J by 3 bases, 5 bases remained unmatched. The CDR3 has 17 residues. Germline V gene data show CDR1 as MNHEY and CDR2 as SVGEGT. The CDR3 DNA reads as TGTGCCAGCAGTTACTCTCCGGGACAGGGGTACAATCAGCCCCAGCATTTT. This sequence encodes CASSYSPGQGYNQPQHF.

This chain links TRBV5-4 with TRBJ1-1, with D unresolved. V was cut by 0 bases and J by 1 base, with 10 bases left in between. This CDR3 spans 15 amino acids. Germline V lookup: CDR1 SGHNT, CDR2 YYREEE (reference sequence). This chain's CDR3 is CASSLGGSGNTEAFF. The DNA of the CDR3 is TGTGCCAGCAGCTTGGGCGGGAGTGGGAACACTGAAGCTTTCTTT.

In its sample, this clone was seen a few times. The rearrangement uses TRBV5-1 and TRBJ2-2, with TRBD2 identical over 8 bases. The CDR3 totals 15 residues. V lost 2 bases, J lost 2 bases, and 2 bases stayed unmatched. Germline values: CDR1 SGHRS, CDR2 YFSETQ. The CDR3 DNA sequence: TGCGCCAGCAGCTTAACTAGCGGAAACACCGGGGAGCTGTTTTTT. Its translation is CASSLTSGNTGELFF. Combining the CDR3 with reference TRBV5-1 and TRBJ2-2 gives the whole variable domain KAGVTQTPRYLIKTRGQQVTLSCSPISGHRSVSWYQQTPGQGLQFLFEYFSETQRNKGNFPGRFSGRQFSNSRSEMNVSTLELGDSALYLCASSLTSGNTGELFFGEGSRLTVL.

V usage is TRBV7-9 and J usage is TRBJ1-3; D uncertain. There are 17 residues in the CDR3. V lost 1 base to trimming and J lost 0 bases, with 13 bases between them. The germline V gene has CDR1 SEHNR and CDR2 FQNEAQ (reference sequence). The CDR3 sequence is CASSLGASAGSGNTIYF. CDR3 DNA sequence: TGTGCCAGCAGCTTAGGGGCCAGCGCGGGCTCTGGAAACACCATATATTTT.

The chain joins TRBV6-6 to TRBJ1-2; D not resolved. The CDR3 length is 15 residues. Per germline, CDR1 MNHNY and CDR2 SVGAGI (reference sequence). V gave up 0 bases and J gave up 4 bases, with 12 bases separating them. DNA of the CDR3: TGTGCCAGCAGTTACTCGATGGCCCCCAGCTATGGCTACACCTTC. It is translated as CASSYSMAPSYGYTF.

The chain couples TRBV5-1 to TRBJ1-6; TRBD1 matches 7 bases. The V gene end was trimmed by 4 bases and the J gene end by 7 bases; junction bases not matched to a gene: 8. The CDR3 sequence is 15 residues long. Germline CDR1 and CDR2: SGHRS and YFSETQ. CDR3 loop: CASSIGAGGNSPLHF. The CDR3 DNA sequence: TGCGCCAGCAGCATTGGGGCAGGGGGAAATTCACCCCTCCACTTT. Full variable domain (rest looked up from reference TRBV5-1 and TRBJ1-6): KAGVTQTPRYLIKTRGQQVTLSCSPISGHRSVSWYQQTPGQGLQFLFEYFSETQRNKGNFPGRFSGRQFSNSRSEMNVSTLELGDSALYLCASSIGAGGNSPLHFGNGTRLTVT.

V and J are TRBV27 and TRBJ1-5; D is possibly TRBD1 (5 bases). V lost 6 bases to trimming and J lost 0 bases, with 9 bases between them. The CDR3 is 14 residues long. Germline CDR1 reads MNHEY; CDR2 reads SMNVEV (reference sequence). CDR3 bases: TGTGCCAGCAGGGGGCTGTATAGCAATCAGCCCCAGCATTTT. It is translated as CASRGLYSNQPQHF.

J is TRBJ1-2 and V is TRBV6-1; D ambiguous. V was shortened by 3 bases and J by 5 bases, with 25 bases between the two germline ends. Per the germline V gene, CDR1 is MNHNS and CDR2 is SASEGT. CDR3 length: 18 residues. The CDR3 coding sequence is TGTGCCAGCAGTGAGACCGGCGTTGCAGTCGCCCGGAGGTATGGCTACACCTTC. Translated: CASSETGVAVARRYGYTF.

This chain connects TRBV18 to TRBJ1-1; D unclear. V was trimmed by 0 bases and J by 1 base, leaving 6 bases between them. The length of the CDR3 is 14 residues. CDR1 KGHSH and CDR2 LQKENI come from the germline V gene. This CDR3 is CASSPPGGNTEAFF. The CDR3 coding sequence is TGTGCCAGCTCACCACCTGGCGGGAACACTGAAGCTTTCTTT.